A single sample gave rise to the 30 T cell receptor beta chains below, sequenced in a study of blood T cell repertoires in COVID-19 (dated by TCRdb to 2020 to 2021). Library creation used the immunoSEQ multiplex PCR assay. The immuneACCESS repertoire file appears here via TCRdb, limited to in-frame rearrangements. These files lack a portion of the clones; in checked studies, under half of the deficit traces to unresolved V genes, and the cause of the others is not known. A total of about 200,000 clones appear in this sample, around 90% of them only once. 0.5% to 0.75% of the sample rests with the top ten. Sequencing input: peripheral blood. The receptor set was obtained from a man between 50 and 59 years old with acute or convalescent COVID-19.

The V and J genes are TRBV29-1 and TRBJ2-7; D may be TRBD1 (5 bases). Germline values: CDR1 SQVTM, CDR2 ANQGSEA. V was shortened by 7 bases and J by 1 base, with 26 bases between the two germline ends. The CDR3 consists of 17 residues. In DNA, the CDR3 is TGCAGCGCCGTGGCTATGGGCCCCTCGACAGATTCCTACGAGCAGTACTTC. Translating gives CSAVAMGPSTDSYEQYF.

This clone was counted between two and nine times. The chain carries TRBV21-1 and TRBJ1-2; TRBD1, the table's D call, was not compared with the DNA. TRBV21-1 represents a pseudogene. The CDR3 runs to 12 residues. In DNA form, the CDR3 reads TGTGCCAGCAGCATCTACAGGGTCGGCTACACCTTC. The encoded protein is CASSIYRVGYTF.

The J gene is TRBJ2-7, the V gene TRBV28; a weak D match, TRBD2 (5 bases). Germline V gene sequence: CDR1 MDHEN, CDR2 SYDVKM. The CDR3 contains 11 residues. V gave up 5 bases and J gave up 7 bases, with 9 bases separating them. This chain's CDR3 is CASSPGSEQYV. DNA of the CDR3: TGTGCCAGCAGTCCGGGAAGTGAGCAGTACGTC.

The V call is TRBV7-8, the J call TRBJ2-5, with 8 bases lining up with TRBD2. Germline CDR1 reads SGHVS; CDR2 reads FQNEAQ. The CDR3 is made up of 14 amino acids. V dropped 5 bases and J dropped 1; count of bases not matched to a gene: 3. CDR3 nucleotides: TGTGCCAGCAGCGAGGGACTAGTCCAAGAGACCCAGTACTTC. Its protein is CASSEGLVQETQYF.

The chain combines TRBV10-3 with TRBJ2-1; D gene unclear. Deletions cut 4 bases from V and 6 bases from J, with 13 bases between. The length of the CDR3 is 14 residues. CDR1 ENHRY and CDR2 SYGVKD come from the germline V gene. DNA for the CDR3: TGTGCCATCAGTGTTCAGCCGGAGATCAATGAGCAGTTCTTC. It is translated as CAISVQPEINEQFF.

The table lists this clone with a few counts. CDR3 region: CASNGQGRSTGELFF. For the CDR3, the DNA is TGTGCCAGCAATGGACAGGGAAGGAGCACCGGGGAGCTGTTTTTT. The chain couples TRBV2 to TRBJ2-2, with TRBD1 matching 8 bases. The CDR3 sequence is 15 residues long. The J segment lost 4 bases and the V segment lost 7 bases, leaving 8 bases of the junction unmatched. CDR1 is SNHLY and CDR2 is FYNNEI in the germline V gene.

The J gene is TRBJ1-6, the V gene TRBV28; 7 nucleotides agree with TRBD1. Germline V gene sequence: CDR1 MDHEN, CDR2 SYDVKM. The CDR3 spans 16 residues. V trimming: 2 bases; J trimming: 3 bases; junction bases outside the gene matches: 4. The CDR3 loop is CASSLPGQNYNSPLHF. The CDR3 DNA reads TGTGCCAGCAGTTTACCGGGACAGAACTATAATTCACCCCTCCACTTT.

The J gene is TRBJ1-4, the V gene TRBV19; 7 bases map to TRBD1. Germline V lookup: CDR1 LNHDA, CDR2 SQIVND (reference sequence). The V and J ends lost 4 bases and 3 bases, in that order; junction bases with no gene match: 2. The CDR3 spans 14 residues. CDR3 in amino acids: CASSKGAANEKLFF. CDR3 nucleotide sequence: TGTGCCAGTAGTAAGGGGGCGGCTAATGAAAAACTGTTTTTT.

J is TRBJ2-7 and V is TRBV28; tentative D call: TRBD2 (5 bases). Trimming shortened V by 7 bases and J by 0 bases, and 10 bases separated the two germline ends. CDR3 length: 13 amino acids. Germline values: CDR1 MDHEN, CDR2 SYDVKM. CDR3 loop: CASTAGDSYEQYF. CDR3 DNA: TGTGCCAGCACCGCCGGGGACTCCTACGAGCAGTACTTC.

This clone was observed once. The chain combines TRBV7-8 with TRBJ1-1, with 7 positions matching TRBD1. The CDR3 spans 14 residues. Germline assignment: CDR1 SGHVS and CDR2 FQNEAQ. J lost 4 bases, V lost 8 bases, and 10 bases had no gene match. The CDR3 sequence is CASCNNRGGTEAFF. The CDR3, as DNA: TGTGCCAGCTGTAATAACAGGGGAGGCACTGAAGCTTTCTTT.

CDR3 coding DNA: TGTGCCATCACCCAGAGCGGCCGGAGCTCCTACAATGAGCAGTTCTTC. Translating it yields CAITQSGRSSYNEQFF. The genes are TRBV10-3 and TRBJ2-1, with D perhaps matching TRBD2 (5 bases). Germline-derived CDR1 and CDR2 are ENHRY and SYGVKD. Trimming took off 7 bases at V and 0 bases at J, with 16 bases between the two ends. The CDR3 is 16 residues long.

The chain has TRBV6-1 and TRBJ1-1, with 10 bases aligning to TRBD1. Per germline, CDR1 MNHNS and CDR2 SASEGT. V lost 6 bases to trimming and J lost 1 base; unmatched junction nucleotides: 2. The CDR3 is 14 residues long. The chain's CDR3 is CASSRQGANTEAFF. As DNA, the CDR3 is TGTGCCAGCAGCCGACAGGGGGCGAACACTGAAGCTTTCTTT.

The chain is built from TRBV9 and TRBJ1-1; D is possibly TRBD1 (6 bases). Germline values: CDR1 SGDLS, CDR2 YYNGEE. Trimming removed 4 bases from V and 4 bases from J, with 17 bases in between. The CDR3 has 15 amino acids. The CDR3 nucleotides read TGTGCCAGCAGCTCCCACTACAGGGATTCCACTGAAGCTTTCTTT. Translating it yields CASSSHYRDSTEAFF.

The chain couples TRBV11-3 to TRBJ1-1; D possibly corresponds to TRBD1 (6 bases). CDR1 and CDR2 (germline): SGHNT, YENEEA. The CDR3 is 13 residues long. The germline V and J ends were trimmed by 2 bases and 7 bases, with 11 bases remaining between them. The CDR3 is CASSLTGTSEAFF. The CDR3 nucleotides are TGTGCCAGCAGCTTAACCGGGACAAGTGAAGCTTTCTTT.

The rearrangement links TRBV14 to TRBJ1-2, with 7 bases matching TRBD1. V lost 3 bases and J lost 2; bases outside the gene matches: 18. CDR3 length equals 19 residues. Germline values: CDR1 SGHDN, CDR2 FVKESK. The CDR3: CASSHNTGTARIPNYGYTF. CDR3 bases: TGTGCCAGCAGCCATAACACCGGGACAGCCCGCATCCCAAACTATGGCTACACCTTC. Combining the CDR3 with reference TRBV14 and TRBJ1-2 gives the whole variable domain EAGVTQFPSHSVIEKGQTVTLRCDPISGHDNLYWYRRVMGKEIKFLLHFVKESKQDESGMPNNRFLAERTGGTYSTLKVQPAELEDSGVYFCASSHNTGTARIPNYGYTFGSGTRLTVV.

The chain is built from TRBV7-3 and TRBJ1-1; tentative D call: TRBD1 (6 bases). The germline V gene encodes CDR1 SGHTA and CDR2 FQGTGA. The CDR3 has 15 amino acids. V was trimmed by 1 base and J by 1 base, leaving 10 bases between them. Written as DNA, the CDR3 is TGTGCCAGCAGCTTAAAGGTCAGGGGGAACACTGAAGCTTTCTTT. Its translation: CASSLKVRGNTEAFF.

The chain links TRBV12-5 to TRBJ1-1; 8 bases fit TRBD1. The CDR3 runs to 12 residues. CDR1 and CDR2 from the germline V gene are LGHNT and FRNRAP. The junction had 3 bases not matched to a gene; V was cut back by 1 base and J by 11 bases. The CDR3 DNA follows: TGTGCTAGTGGTTTGGGGACAGGGCCGGCTTTCTTT. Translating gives CASGLGTGPAFF.

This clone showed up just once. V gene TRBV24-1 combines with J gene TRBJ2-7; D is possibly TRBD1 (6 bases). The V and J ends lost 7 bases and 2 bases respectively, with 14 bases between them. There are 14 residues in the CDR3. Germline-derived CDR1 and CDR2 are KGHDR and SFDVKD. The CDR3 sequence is CATRPQGSPYEQYV. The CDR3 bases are TGTGCCACCAGACCACAGGGATCTCCCTACGAGCAGTACGTC.

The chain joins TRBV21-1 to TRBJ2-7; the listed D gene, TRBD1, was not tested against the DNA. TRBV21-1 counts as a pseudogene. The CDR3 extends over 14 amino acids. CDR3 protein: CASYDSSESYEQYV. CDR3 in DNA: TGTGCCAGCTATGACAGTTCCGAATCCTACGAGCAGTACGTC.

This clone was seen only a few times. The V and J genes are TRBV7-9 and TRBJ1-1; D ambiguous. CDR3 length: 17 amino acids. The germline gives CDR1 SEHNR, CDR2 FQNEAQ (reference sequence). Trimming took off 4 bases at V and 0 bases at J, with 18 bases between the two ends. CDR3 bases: TGTGCCAGCAGCTCCAACGTAATGACTGAGATGAACACTGAAGCTTTCTTT. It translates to CASSSNVMTEMNTEAFF.

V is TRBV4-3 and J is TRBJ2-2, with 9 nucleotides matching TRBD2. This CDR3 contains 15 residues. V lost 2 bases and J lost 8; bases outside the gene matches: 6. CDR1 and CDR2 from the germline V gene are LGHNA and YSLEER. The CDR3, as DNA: TGCGCCAGCAGCCAACAGCGGGGGGCCTATGGGGAGCTGTTTTTT. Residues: CASSQQRGAYGELFF.

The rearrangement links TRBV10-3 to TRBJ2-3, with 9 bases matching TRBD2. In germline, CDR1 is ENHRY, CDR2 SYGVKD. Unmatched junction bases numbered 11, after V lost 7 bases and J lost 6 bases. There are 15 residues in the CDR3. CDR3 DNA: TGTGCCATCAACCCCGGCGGGGGGGGACCGGATACGCAGTATTTT. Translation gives CAINPGGGGPDTQYF.

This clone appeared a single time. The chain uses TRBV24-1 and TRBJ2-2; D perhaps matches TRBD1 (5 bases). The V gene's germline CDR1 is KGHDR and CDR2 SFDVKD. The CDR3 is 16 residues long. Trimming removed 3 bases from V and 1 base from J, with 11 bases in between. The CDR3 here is CATSDTMTVNTGELFF. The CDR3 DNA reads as TGTGCCACCAGTGATACAATGACAGTGAACACCGGGGAGCTGTTTTTT.

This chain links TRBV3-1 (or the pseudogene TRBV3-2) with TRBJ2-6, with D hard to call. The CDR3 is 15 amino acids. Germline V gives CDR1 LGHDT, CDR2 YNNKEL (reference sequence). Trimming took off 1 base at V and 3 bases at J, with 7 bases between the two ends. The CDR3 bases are TGTGCCAGCAGCCAAGTTGGGCTTGGGGCCAACGTCCTGACTTTC. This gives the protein CASSQVGLGANVLTF.

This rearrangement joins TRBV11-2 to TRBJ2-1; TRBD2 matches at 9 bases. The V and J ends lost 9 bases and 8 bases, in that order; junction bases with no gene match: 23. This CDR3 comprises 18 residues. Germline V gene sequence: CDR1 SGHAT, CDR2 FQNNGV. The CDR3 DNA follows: TGTGCCAGTTCGATAACTAGCGGGTTGGGTGGGGGACAATATGAGCAGTTCTTC. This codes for CASSITSGLGGGQYEQFF.

CDR3 bases: TGTGCCAGCAGCACCCGGACGGGAAGGAATGAGCAGTTCTTC. This gives the protein CASSTRTGRNEQFF. The chain couples TRBV7-9 to TRBJ2-1; maybe TRBD2 (5 bases). This CDR3 spans 14 amino acids. Between the trimmed V and J ends, which lost 5 bases and 7 bases, there was a span of 15 bases. From germline, CDR1 is SEHNR and CDR2 FQNEAQ (reference sequence).

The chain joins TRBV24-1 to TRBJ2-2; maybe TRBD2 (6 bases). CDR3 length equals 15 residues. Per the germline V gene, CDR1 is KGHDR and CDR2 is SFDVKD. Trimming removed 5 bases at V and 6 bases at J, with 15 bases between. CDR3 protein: CATSGSAGRPGELFF. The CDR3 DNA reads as TGTGCCACCAGTGGCTCGGCAGGGAGGCCCGGGGAGCTGTTTTTT.

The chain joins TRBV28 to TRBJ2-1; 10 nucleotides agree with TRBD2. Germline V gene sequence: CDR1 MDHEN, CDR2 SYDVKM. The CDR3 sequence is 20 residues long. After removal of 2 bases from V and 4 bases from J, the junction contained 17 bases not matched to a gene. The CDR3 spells CASSLKSLDKAGGGYNEQFF. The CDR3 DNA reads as TGTGCCAGCAGTTTAAAATCCCTGGACAAAGCGGGAGGGGGGTACAATGAGCAGTTCTTC.

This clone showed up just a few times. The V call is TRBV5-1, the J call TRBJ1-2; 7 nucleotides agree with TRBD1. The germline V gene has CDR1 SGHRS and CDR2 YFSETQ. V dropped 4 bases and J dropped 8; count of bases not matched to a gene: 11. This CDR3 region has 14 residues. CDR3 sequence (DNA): TGCGCCAGCAGCCTTACAACTCCGGGACAGGGCTACACCTTC. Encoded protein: CASSLTTPGQGYTF.

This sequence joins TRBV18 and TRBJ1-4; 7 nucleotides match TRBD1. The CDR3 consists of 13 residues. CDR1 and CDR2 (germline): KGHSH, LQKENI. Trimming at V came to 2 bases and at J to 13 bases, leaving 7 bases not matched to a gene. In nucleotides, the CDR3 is TGTGCCAGCTCACCAGGGGGACAGAATCGACTGTTTTTT. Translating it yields CASSPGGQNRLFF.